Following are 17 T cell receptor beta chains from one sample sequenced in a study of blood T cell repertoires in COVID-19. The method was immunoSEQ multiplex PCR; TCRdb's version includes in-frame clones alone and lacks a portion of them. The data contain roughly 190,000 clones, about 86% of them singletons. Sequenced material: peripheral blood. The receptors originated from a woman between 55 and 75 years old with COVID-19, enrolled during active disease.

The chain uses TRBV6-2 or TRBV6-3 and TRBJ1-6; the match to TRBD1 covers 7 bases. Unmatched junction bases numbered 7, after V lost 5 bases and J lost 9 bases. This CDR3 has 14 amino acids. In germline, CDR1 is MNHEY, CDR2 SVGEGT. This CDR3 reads CASSGDREASPLHF. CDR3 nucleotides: TGTGCCAGCAGTGGCGACAGGGAGGCTTCACCCCTCCACTTT.

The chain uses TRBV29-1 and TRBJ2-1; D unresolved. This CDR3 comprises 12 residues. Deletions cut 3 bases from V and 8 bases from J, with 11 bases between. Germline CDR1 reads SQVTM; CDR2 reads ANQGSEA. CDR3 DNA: TGCAGCGTTGACTTTGGCTCCCATGAGCAGTTCTTC. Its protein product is CSVDFGSHEQFF.

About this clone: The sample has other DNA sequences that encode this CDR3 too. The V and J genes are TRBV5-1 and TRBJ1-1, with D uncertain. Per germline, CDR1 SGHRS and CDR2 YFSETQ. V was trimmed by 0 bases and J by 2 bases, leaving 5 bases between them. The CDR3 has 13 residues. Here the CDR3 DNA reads TGCGCCAGCAGCTTGGTAGTTAACACTGAAGCTTTCTTT. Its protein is CASSLVVNTEAFF. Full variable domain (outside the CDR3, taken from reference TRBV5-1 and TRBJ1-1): KAGVTQTPRYLIKTRGQQVTLSCSPISGHRSVSWYQQTPGQGLQFLFEYFSETQRNKGNFPGRFSGRQFSNSRSEMNVSTLELGDSALYLCASSLVVNTEAFFGQGTRLTVV.

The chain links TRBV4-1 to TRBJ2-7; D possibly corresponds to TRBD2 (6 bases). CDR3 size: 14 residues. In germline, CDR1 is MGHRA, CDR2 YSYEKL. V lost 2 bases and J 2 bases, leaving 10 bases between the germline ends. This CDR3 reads CASSQWGDPYEQYF. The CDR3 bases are TGCGCCAGCAGCCAATGGGGGGACCCCTACGAGCAGTACTTC.

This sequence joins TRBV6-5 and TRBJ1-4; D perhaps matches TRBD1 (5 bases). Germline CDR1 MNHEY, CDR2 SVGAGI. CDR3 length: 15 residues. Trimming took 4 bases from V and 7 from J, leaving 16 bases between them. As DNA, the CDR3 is TGTGCCAGCAGTTCAATCAGGGCGGGGAGTGAAAAACTGTTTTTT. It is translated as CASSSIRAGSEKLFF.

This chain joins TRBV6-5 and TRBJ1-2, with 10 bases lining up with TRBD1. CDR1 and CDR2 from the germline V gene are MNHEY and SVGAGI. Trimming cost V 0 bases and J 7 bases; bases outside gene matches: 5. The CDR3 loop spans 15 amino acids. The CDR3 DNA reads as TGTGCCAGCAGTTACTCCGGCAGGACAGGGGGTGGCTACACCTTC. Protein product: CASSYSGRTGGGYTF.

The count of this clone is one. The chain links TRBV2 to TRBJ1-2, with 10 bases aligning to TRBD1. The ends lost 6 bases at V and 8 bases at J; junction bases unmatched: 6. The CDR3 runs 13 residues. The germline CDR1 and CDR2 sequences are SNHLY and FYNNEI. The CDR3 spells CASRLTGGEGYTF. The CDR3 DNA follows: TGTGCCAGCAGGTTGACAGGGGGCGAGGGCTACACCTTC.

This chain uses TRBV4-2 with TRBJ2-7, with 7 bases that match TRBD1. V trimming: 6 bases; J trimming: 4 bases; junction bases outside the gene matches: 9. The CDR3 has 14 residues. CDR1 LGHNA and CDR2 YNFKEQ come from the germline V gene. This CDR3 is CASSRTGGPYEQYF. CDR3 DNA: TGTGCCAGCAGTCGGACAGGCGGACCGTACGAGCAGTACTTC.

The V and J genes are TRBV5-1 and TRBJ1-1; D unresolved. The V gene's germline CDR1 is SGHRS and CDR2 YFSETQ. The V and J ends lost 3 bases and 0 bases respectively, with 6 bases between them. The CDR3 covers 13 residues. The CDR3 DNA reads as TGCGCCAGCAGCTCGAGGGTGAACACTGAAGCTTTCTTT. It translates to CASSSRVNTEAFF. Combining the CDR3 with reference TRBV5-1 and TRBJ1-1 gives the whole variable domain KAGVTQTPRYLIKTRGQQVTLSCSPISGHRSVSWYQQTPGQGLQFLFEYFSETQRNKGNFPGRFSGRQFSNSRSEMNVSTLELGDSALYLCASSSRVNTEAFFGQGTRLTVV.

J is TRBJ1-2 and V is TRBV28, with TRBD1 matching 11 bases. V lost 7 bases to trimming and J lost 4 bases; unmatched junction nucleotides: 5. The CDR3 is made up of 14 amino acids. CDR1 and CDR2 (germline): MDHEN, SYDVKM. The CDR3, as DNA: TGTGCCAGCACCTGGACAGGGGGCGCCTATGGCTACACCTTC. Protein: CASTWTGGAYGYTF.

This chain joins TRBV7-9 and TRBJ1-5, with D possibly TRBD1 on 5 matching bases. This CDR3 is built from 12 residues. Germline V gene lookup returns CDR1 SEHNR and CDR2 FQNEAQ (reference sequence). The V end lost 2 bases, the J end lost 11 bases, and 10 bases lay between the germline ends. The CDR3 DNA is TGTGCCAGCAGCTTAACTCAGGGATCCCAGCATTTT. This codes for CASSLTQGSQHF.

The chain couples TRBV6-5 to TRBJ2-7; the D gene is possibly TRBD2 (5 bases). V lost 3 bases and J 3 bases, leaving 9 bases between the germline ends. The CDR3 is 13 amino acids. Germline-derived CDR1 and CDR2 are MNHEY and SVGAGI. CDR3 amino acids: CASSYGGYYEQYF. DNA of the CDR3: TGTGCCAGCAGTTATGGCGGGTACTACGAGCAGTACTTC.

This CDR3 reads CASGAWVGEKLFF. As DNA, the CDR3 is TGTGCCAGCGGGGCATGGGTCGGCGAAAAACTGTTTTTT. This rearrangement joins TRBV28 to TRBJ1-4; possible D gene TRBD1, 5 bases. The CDR3 sequence is 13 residues long. The ends were cut back, 8 bases at V and 8 bases at J, with 15 bases in the middle. Looked up from germline, CDR1 is MDHEN and CDR2 is SYDVKM.

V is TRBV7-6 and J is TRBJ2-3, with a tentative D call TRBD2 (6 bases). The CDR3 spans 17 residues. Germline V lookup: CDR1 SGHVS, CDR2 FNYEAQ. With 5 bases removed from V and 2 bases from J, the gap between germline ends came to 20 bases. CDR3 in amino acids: CASSPAPLARVTDTQYF. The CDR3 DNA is TGTGCCAGCAGCCCAGCCCCTCTAGCGAGGGTCACAGATACGCAGTATTTT.

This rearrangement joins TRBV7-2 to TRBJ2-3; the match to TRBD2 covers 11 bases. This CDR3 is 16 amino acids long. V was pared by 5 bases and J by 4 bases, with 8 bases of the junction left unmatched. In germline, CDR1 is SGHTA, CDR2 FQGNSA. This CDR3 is CASSPRLAGSADTQYF. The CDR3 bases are TGTGCCAGCAGCCCCCGACTAGCGGGAAGCGCAGATACGCAGTATTTT.

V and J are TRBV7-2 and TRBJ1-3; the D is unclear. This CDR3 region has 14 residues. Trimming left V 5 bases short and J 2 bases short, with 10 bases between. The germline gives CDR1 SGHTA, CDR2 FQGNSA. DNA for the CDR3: TGTGCCAGCAGCCCCCTCGGGGCTGGAAACACCATATATTTT. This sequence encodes CASSPLGAGNTIYF.

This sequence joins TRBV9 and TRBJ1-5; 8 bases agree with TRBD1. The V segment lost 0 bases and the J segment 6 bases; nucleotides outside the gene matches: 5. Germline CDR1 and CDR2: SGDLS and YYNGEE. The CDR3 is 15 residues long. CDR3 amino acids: CASSVGRGLGQPQHF. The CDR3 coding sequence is TGTGCCAGCAGCGTAGGCAGGGGGCTAGGTCAGCCCCAGCATTTT.